This T cell receptor (beta chain) was identified in a study of early T cells in non-severe SARS-CoV-2 infection. In TCRdb, the 5' RACE reads were re-called with MiXCR into one record per CDR3 protein. The data hold about 39,000 distinct CDR3 sequences, with around 6% observed a single time. CDR1 LGHDT and CDR2 YNNKEL come from the germline V gene (reference sequence). This CDR3 is 13 amino acids long. V dropped 3 bases and J dropped 7; count of bases not matched to a gene: 3. This clonotype was observed at least ten times. This chain connects TRBV3-1 to TRBJ2-1; 7 bases line up with TRBD1. This specimen was whole blood, taken at baseline. This receptor was taken from an adult who was a healthcare worker with PCR-confirmed SARS-CoV-2 infection or an uninfected control (not recorded which). CDR3 in amino acids: CASSHRRGNEQFF. CDR3 in DNA: TGTGCCAGCAGCCACCGCAGGGGGAATGAGCAGTTCTTC.